A single sample gave rise to the 5 T cell receptor beta chains below, sequenced in a study of T cell repertoires in cytomegalovirus infection. These receptors lack a known antigen. In TCRdb, the reads were re-called with MiXCR into one record per CDR3 protein. The table records some 590,000 distinct CDR3 sequences, around two fifths of them present only once. The specimen comprised cultured PBMCs, sampled from culture after CMV antigen stimulation. All receptors derive from a human donor in good health (CMV status not recorded). Some clones in this sample may be carry-over from other donors' samples.

This clonotype showed up just a few times. V gene TRBV7-2 combines with J gene TRBJ1-5; D is perhaps TRBD1 (5 bases). The CDR3 is 15 amino acids. Germline V CDR1 and CDR2: SGHTA, FQGNSA. The ends were cut back, 5 bases at V and 9 bases at J, with 20 bases in the middle. The CDR3 protein is CASSPTRGVQGPQHF. For the CDR3, the DNA is TGTGCCAGCAGCCCCACTCGAGGGGTTCAGGGGCCCCAGCATTTT.

The sample holds a few counts of this clonotype. This chain connects TRBV27 to TRBJ1-4; D is unclear. CDR3 length equals 15 residues. The germline CDR1 and CDR2 sequences are MNHEY and SMNVEV (reference sequence). V was cut by 8 bases and J by 7 bases, with 20 bases left in between. The CDR3 DNA follows: TGTGCCAGCTCCTACTGGCCCCCCGGGCGTGAAAAACTGTTTTTT. The encoded protein is CASSYWPPGREKLFF.

The chain couples TRBV20-1 to TRBJ2-1; TRBD2 matches 10 bases. CDR3 length equals 15 residues. V dropped 5 bases and J dropped 6; count of bases not matched to a gene: 10. Germline CDR1 and CDR2: DFQATT and SNEGSKA (reference sequence). The CDR3: CSADSWSGGANEQFF. The DNA for the CDR3 is TGCAGTGCTGACTCGTGGAGCGGGGGGGCCAATGAGCAGTTCTTC.

This clonotype appeared a single time. It may be a read error: a sequence one base away is much more abundant. This CDR3 is missing its conserved last phenylalanine or tryptophan, likely due to a read error. The chain links TRBV7-2 to TRBJ1-5; D is unclear. Trimming cost V 5 bases and J 0 bases, with 11 bases left between them. The CDR3 consists of 15 residues. The germline CDR1 and CDR2 sequences are SGHTA and FQGNSA. The CDR3 nucleotides are TGTGCCAGCAGCCCCGGACCCTATAGCAATCAGCCCCAGCATCTT. This gives the protein CASSPGPYSNQPQHL.

The gene calls are TRBV2 and TRBJ2-5; 7 bases are a match to TRBD2. Germline loops: CDR1 SNHLY, CDR2 FYNNEI. The CDR3 length is 14 residues. The trim removed 7 bases at V and 5 bases at J, leaving 10 bases unmatched. The CDR3 sequence: CASIAVAGVETQYF. The CDR3 nucleotides are TGTGCCAGCATAGCGGTTGCGGGAGTTGAGACCCAGTACTTC.